This T cell receptor beta chain came from a study of T cell repertoires in cytomegalovirus infection. The CDR3 is made up of 14 amino acids. The ends were cut back, 3 bases at V and 8 bases at J, with 16 bases in the middle. Germline V gene data show CDR1 as SNHLY and CDR2 as FYNNEI. MiXCR, applied by TCRdb to the reads, yields one record per CDR3 protein. Of approximately 250,000 distinct CDR3 sequences listed, approximately 13% are singletons. Sequenced material: PBMCs. The chain joins TRBV2 to TRBJ1-1; D is perhaps TRBD1 (6 bases). This clonotype was sampled from a human donor in good health (CMV status not recorded). Some clones in this sample may be carry-over from other donors' samples. CDR3 protein: CASSEGPDREEAFF. DNA for the CDR3: TGTGCCAGCAGTGAGGGTCCGGACAGAGAAGAAGCTTTCTTT.